Following are 29 T cell receptor beta chains from one sample sequenced in a study of T cells in Graves' hyperthyroidism and ophthalmopathy. TCR beta CDR3 regions were amplified from RNA transcripts. A set of HTBI primers served as the primers for a first-round RT-PCR of the TCR CDR3. MiXCR, applied by TCRdb to the multiplex PCR reads, yields one record per CDR3 protein. This table holds about 210,000 distinct CDR3 sequences, roughly 17% found once. The sequenced material came from blood. The receptors shown here come from a man in his fifties or sixties with Graves' hyperthyroidism.

This clonotype has only a few counts. The chain recombines TRBV5-8 with TRBJ2-3, with TRBD1 identical over 9 bases. V shed 10 bases, J shed 0 bases, and the junction held 9 bases outside the gene matches. The CDR3 is 15 amino acids. The germline V gene encodes CDR1 SGHTS and CDR2 YDEGEE. CDR3 sequence: CAGGRQGGSTDTQYF. CDR3 DNA sequence: TGTGCCGGAGGACGACAGGGGGGGAGCACAGATACGCAGTATTTT. The whole variable domain, filled in from reference TRBV5-8 and TRBJ2-3, reads EAGVTQSPTHLIKTRGQQATLRCSPISGHTSVYWYQQALGLGLQFLLWYDEGEERNRGNFPPRFSGRQFPNYSSELNVNALELEDSALYLCAGGRQGGSTDTQYFGPGTRLTVL.

This sequence joins TRBV29-1 and TRBJ2-1, with D unresolved. CDR1 SQVTM and CDR2 ANQGSEA come from the germline V gene. The CDR3 is 12 amino acids. V was shortened by 2 bases and J by 7 bases, with 9 bases between the two germline ends. CDR3 amino acids: CSVEPQGNEQFF. The CDR3 coding sequence is TGCAGCGTTGAACCCCAAGGGAATGAGCAGTTCTTC.

This clonotype was picked up one time. The chain recombines TRBV20-1 with TRBJ2-2; D possibly matches TRBD1 or TRBD2 (6 bases each). CDR1 and CDR2 from the germline V gene are DFQATT and SNEGSKA (reference sequence). Trimming shortened V by 1 base and J by 7 bases, and 13 bases separated the two germline ends. The CDR3 is 14 amino acids. The DNA of the CDR3 is TGCAGTGCTAGAGCGCCCGGGGGCATCGGGGAGCTGTTTTTT. It is translated as CSARAPGGIGELFF.

Concerning this clonotype: One end of the junction is discordant with germline, which a read error may explain. The genes are TRBV20-1 and TRBJ1-3; TRBD1 aligns across 10 bases. Germline V CDR1 and CDR2: DFQATT, SNEGSKA (reference sequence). The CDR3 is 14 amino acids. The CDR3 loop is CSARDRQGANTTYF. Here the CDR3 DNA reads TGCAGTGCTAGAGATCGACAGGGGGCGAACACCACATATTTT.

This clonotype showed up many times. The CDR3 sequence: CSAAGTSENEQFF. CDR3 coding DNA: TGCAGTGCGGCCGGGACTAGCGAGAATGAGCAGTTCTTC. This chain uses TRBV20-1 with TRBJ2-1; TRBD2 agrees at 10 bases. Germline CDR1 and CDR2: DFQATT and SNEGSKA (reference sequence). The V gene end was trimmed by 6 bases and the J gene end by 7 bases; junction bases not matched to a gene: 6. The CDR3 is made up of 13 amino acids.

The chain carries TRBV6-2 or TRBV6-3 and TRBJ1-2; a weak D match, TRBD1 (5 bases). The CDR3 runs 15 residues. V gave up 0 bases and J gave up 1 base, with 9 bases separating them. The germline V gene has CDR1 MNHEY and CDR2 SVGEGT. The CDR3 region is CASSYSRQLNYGYTF. The CDR3 DNA is TGTGCCAGCAGTTACTCTAGACAGCTTAACTATGGCTACACCTTC.

The V and J genes are TRBV11-1 and TRBJ2-1; 9 positions match TRBD2. Trimming cost V 5 bases and J 8 bases; bases outside gene matches: 1. The CDR3 length is 12 residues. CDR1 and CDR2 from the germline V gene are SGHAT and FQDESV (reference sequence). CDR3 amino acids: CASSQRGDEQFF. Here the CDR3 DNA reads TGTGCCAGCAGCCAGCGGGGGGATGAGCAGTTCTTC. Supplemented by reference TRBV11-1 and TRBJ2-1, the full variable domain reads EAEVAQSPRYKITEKSQAVAFWCDPISGHATLYWYRQILGQGPELLVQFQDESVVDDSQLPKDRFSAERLKGVDSTLKIQPAELGDSAMYLCASSQRGDEQFFGPGTRLTVL.

This clonotype was detected ten times or more. The chain uses TRBV27 and TRBJ2-3, with TRBD1 matching over 7 bases. V lost 1 base to trimming and J lost 5 bases; unmatched junction nucleotides: 0. Germline V gene sequence: CDR1 MNHEY, CDR2 SMNVEV (reference sequence). The CDR3 runs to 13 residues. The CDR3 spells CASSLWDRDTQYF. In DNA form, the CDR3 reads TGTGCCAGCAGTTTATGGGACAGAGATACGCAGTATTTT.

Only a few counts were recorded for this clonotype. The rearrangement uses TRBV19 and TRBJ1-6, with a possible D match to TRBD1 (5 bases). Germline V gene data show CDR1 as LNHDA and CDR2 as SQIVND (reference sequence). This CDR3 region has 14 residues. Trimming cost V 3 bases and J 7 bases, with 10 bases left between them. The CDR3 DNA reads as TGTGCCAGTAGTATCCGGGCAGGGAATTCACCCCTCCACTTT. Its protein is CASSIRAGNSPLHF.

In nucleotides, the CDR3 is TGTGCCAGCAGCGCGACAGGGGGTCGGCAAGAGACCCAGTACTTC. It specifies CASSATGGRQETQYF. This chain uses TRBV11-2 with TRBJ2-5; 9 bases line up with TRBD1. The V gene's germline CDR1 is SGHAT and CDR2 FQNNGV. There are 15 residues in the CDR3. The junction had 6 bases not matched to a gene; V was cut back by 5 bases and J by 2 bases.

This clonotype has a count of ten or more. This rearrangement joins TRBV5-1 to TRBJ2-1, with 7 bases fitting TRBD2. Losses at the gene ends were 3 bases for V and 8 bases for J; bases not matched to a gene: 8. From germline, CDR1 is SGHRS and CDR2 YFSETQ. The CDR3 is 14 amino acids. The CDR3 nucleotides read TGCGCCAGCAGCTGGGGAGTGGCGGGAGATGAGCAGTTCTTC. As protein: CASSWGVAGDEQFF.

The sample holds many counts of this clonotype. The chain links TRBV12-3 or TRBV12-4 to TRBJ1-1; D is uncertain. The CDR3 is 14 amino acids. V was cut by 2 bases and J by 1 base, with 8 bases left in between. This CDR3 reads CASSLFPQNTEAFF. Here the CDR3 DNA reads TGTGCCAGCAGTTTATTTCCACAGAACACTGAAGCTTTCTTT.

Many counts were recorded for this clonotype. The chain combines TRBV7-2 with TRBJ2-7, with TRBD1 identical over 9 bases. Germline V lookup: CDR1 SGHTA, CDR2 FQGNSA. The CDR3 is 15 residues long. After removal of 0 bases from V and 5 bases from J, the junction contained 5 bases not matched to a gene. CDR3 in DNA: TGTGCCAGCAGCTTAGCAGGGACAGGGCAAAACGAGCAGTACTTC. Its translation is CASSLAGTGQNEQYF.

This CDR3 reads CASSLGQAGEQYF. The CDR3 DNA reads TGTGCCAGCAGCTTGGGCCAGGCCGGCGAGCAGTACTTC. The chain couples TRBV5-4 to TRBJ2-7; the D is unclear. Deletions cut 0 bases from V and 6 bases from J, with 10 bases between. This CDR3 comprises 13 residues. Per the germline V gene, CDR1 is SGHNT and CDR2 is YYREEE (reference sequence).

There are many counts of this clonotype. J is TRBJ2-3 and V is TRBV12-3 or TRBV12-4; no reliable D call. The V end was cut by 3 bases, the J end by 1 base, with 8 bases between. This CDR3 region has 14 residues. In DNA, the CDR3 is TGTGCCAGCAGTTTCAACGCAGGCACAGATACGCAGTATTTT. Translated: CASSFNAGTDTQYF.

The chain carries TRBV4-3 and TRBJ2-3; D is possibly TRBD2 (6 bases). The germline gives CDR1 LGHNA, CDR2 YSLEER. V dropped 1 base and J dropped 1 base, with 15 bases sitting between them. The CDR3 contains 17 residues. The CDR3 is CASSQGQWTGGTDTQYF. The CDR3 nucleotides read TGCGCCAGCAGCCAAGGTCAATGGACGGGAGGCACAGATACGCAGTATTTT.

In its sample, this clonotype was seen many times. The chain joins TRBV29-1 to TRBJ1-5; D may be TRBD1 (6 bases). The CDR3 runs 14 residues. Trimming took 6 bases from V and 1 from J, leaving 13 bases between them. In germline, CDR1 is SQVTM, CDR2 ANQGSEA. In DNA form, the CDR3 reads TGCAGCGTGGGAACAGGGACCAGCAATCAGCCCCAGCATTTT. This gives the protein CSVGTGTSNQPQHF.

There are many counts of this clonotype. The chain carries TRBV5-1 and TRBJ2-2; a possible D gene is TRBD1 (6 bases). The V end lost 4 bases, the J end lost 0 bases, and 13 bases lay between the germline ends. CDR1 and CDR2 (germline): SGHRS, YFSETQ. This CDR3 has 16 amino acids. The CDR3 coding sequence is TGCGCCAGCAGCCTAAGGGGGAGTACGAACACCGGGGAGCTGTTTTTT. Its translation is CASSLRGSTNTGELFF.

Ten or more counts support this clonotype. This chain connects TRBV5-4 to TRBJ2-3; D is unresolved. Germline V gives CDR1 SGHNT, CDR2 YYREEE (reference sequence). V was clipped by 4 bases and J by 2 bases, with 14 bases between them. The CDR3 length is 15 residues. CDR3 protein: CASSIYAFATDTQYF. The CDR3 DNA is TGTGCCAGCAGCATCTATGCTTTCGCCACAGATACGCAGTATTTT. The variable domain in full, completed from reference TRBV5-4 and TRBJ2-3, reads ETGVTQSPTHLIKTRGQQVTLRCSSQSGHNTVSWYQQALGQGPQFIFQYYREEENGRGNFPPRFSGLQFPNYSSELNVNALELDDSALYLCASSIYAFATDTQYFGPGTRLTVL.

This clonotype has just a few counts. V and J are TRBV29-1 and TRBJ2-7, with D possibly matching TRBD2 (6 bases). Trimming cost V 5 bases and J 7 bases, with 15 bases left between them. Germline V lookup: CDR1 SQVTM, CDR2 ANQGSEA. This CDR3 contains 12 residues. CDR3 nucleotide sequence: TGCAGCGTTTCGGCCGGGAGTGGTGAGCAGTACTTC. Its protein product is CSVSAGSGEQYF.

The chain is built from TRBV27 and TRBJ1-1; 11 nucleotides align to TRBD1. The CDR3 sequence is 16 residues long. The junction had 8 bases not matched to a gene; V was cut back by 5 bases and J by 3 bases. Per the germline V gene, CDR1 is MNHEY and CDR2 is SMNVEV (reference sequence). CDR3 nucleotide sequence: TGTGCCAGCAGTCCCGGGACAGGGGGTCCGGACACTGAAGCTTTCTTT. Translated, it gives CASSPGTGGPDTEAFF.

This chain joins TRBV3-1 and TRBJ2-7; the D gene is possibly TRBD2 (6 bases). With 3 bases removed from V and 3 bases from J, the gap between germline ends came to 18 bases. The CDR3 totals 16 residues. Germline CDR1 is LGHDT and CDR2 is YNNKEL (reference sequence). The CDR3 region has the DNA TGTGCCAGCAGCCAGTTGCCTGGAGGGACCGGCTACGAGCAGTACTTC. Translation: CASSQLPGGTGYEQYF.

In its sample, this clonotype was seen many times. This CDR3 reads CASSSTGGAYEQYF. The DNA for the CDR3 is TGTGCCAGCAGTTCGACAGGGGGGGCCTACGAGCAGTACTTC. The chain carries TRBV6-2 or TRBV6-3 and TRBJ2-7, with 9 bases aligning to TRBD1. CDR1 and CDR2 from the germline V gene are MNHEY and SVGEGT. J gave up 2 bases and V 4 bases, and 3 bases lay outside the gene matches. The CDR3 runs 14 residues.

This clonotype was observed a few times. V is TRBV28 and J is TRBJ1-5, with 7 nucleotides matching TRBD1. The CDR3 is 15 residues long. Germline V gene lookup returns CDR1 MDHEN and CDR2 SYDVKM. Unmatched junction bases numbered 6, after V lost 3 bases and J lost 4 bases. The CDR3: CASSFPGQRNQPQHF. CDR3 DNA: TGTGCCAGCAGTTTTCCGGGACAGAGAAATCAGCCCCAGCATTTT.

In its sample, this clonotype was seen many times. The V call is TRBV6-5, the J call TRBJ1-1; tentatively, D is TRBD1 (5 bases). The CDR3 is made up of 15 amino acids. The V end lost 0 bases, the J end lost 6 bases, and 14 bases lay between the germline ends. Germline V gene sequence: CDR1 MNHEY, CDR2 SVGAGI. CDR3 sequence: CASSYSQGGRPEAFF. The CDR3 region has the DNA TGTGCCAGCAGTTACTCCCAGGGTGGGAGGCCTGAAGCTTTCTTT.

This clonotype was observed at least ten times. V and J are TRBV20-1 and TRBJ1-2, with 7 bases that match TRBD1. The germline CDR1 and CDR2 sequences are DFQATT and SNEGSKA (reference sequence). V shed 2 bases, J shed 3 bases, and the junction held 9 bases outside the gene matches. This CDR3 region has 15 residues. This CDR3 reads CSARPPGQPDYGYTF. In DNA form, the CDR3 reads TGCAGTGCTAGACCGCCGGGACAGCCAGACTATGGCTACACCTTC.

This clonotype was seen ten or more times. The chain is built from TRBV12-3 or TRBV12-4 and TRBJ1-5; 7 nucleotides agree with TRBD1. The CDR3 length is 13 residues. The trim removed 5 bases at V and 6 bases at J, leaving 4 bases unmatched. CDR3 residues: CASSLGQTQPQHF. For the CDR3, the DNA is TGTGCCAGCAGTCTGGGACAGACTCAGCCCCAGCATTTT.

Comment on this clonotype: One end of the junction is discordant with germline, which a read error may explain. This chain joins TRBV12-3 or TRBV12-4 and TRBJ2-1; D is perhaps TRBD2 (6 bases). This CDR3 contains 11 residues. This CDR3 reads CASPRVTGAYF. CDR3 in DNA: TGTGCGTCCCCCCGCGTGACGGGAGCGTATTTC.

This clonotype has more than one count but fewer than ten. V usage is TRBV30 and J usage is TRBJ2-7, with D perhaps matching TRBD2 (7 bases). Germline values: CDR1 GTSNPN, CDR2 SVGIG (reference sequence). CDR3 length equals 14 residues. V was shortened by 3 bases and J by 1 base, with 13 bases between the two germline ends. CDR3 amino acids: CAWRGGGRSYEQYF. Written as DNA, the CDR3 is TGTGCCTGGAGGGGGGGGGGCCGTTCCTACGAGCAGTACTTC.